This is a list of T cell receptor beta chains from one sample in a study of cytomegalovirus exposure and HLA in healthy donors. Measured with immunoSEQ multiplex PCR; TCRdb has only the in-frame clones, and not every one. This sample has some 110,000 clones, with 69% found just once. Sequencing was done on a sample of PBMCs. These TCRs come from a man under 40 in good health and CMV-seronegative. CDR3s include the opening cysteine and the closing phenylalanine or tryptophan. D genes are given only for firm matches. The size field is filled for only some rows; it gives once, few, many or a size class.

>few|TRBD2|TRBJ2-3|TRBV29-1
TGCAGCGTAGCGGGGTCTCGGGCAGATACGCAGTATTTT
CSVAGSRADTQYF
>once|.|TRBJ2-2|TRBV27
TGTGCCAGCTGTAAGAGGGGGACGAACACCGGGGAGCTGTTTTTT
CASCKRGTNTGELFF
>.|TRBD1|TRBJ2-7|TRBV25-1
TGTGCCAGCAGTGAGGTAACAGGGGCCTACGAGCAGTACTTC
CASSEVTGAYEQYF
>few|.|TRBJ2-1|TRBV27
TGTGCCAGCAGACCCGGGTACCCTGGGAATGAGCAGTTCTTC
CASRPGYPGNEQFF
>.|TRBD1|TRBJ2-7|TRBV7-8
TGTGCCAGCAGCCCCCGGACAGGGGACGAGCAGTACTTC
CASSPRTGDEQYF
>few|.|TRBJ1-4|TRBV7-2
TGTGCCAGCAGCCCCGACGGGACAACTAATGAAAAACTGTTTTTT
CASSPDGTTNEKLFF
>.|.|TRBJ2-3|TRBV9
TGTGCCAGCAGCGTAGAAGCTGGGAGGAATACGCAGTATTTT
CASSVEAGRNTQYF
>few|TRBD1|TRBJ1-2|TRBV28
TGTGCCAGCAGTTTAGCCAATACAGGGGTTTATGGCTACACCTTC
CASSLANTGVYGYTF
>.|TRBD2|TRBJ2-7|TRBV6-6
TGTGCCAGCAGTACACTAGCGGGAAGCTACGAGCAGTACTTC
CASSTLAGSYEQYF
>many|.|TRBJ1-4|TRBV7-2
TGTGCCAGCAGCTTTGGGGCCACTAATGAAAAACTGTTTTTT
CASSFGATNEKLFF
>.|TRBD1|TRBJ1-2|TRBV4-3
TGCGCCAGCAGCCAAGGCCCGGGGACAGAAGAAGCCTATGGCTACACCTTC
CASSQGPGTEEAYGYTF
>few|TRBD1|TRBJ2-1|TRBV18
TGTGCCAGCTCACCCGGGACAGGCAATGAGCAGTTCTTC
CASSPGTGNEQFF
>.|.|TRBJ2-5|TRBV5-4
TGTGCCAGCAGCTTGGCCCCAGGCAATCAAGAGACCCAGTACTTC
CASSLAPGNQETQYF
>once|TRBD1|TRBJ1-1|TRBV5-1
TGCGCCAGCAGCTTGGGATATGAACAGGGGACCGATCTTGAAGCTTTCTTT
CASSLGYEQGTDLEAFF
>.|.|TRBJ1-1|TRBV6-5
TGTGCCAGCAGTTCCCAAGCGGGTGGGGTGAACACTGAAGCTTTCTTT
CASSSQAGGVNTEAFF
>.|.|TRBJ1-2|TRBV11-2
TGTGCCAGCACCCGAAGTGGTCGGGACTATGGCTACACCTTC
CASTRSGRDYGYTF
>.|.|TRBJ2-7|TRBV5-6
TGTGCCAGCAGAGGTATCAGTAGGGAGAGGGAGCAGTACTTC
CASRGISREREQYF
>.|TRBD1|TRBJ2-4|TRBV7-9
TGTGCCAGCAGCTTGGGACAGGGGGTGAGGAACATTCAGTACTTC
CASSLGQGVRNIQYF
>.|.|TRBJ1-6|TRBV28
TGTGCCAGCAGTTTATACAGGGCCGTTAATTCACCCCTCCACTTT
CASSLYRAVNSPLHF
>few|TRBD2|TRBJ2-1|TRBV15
TGTGCCACCAGCAGAGATCGACTAGGGACTAGAGTCAATGAGCAGTTCTTC
CATSRDRLGTRVNEQFF
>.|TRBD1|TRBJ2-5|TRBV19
TGTGCCAGTAGCCCGGGACAGGGGGAGACCCAGTACTTC
CASSPGQGETQYF
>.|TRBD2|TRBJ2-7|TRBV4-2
TGTGCCAGCAGCCAAGATAGCGGGCGGACTATGCTCGAGCAGTACTTC
CASSQDSGRTMLEQYF
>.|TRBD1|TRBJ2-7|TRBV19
TGTGCCAGTAGTCAAATGGGACAGGGGGCCTACGAGCAGTACTTC
CASSQMGQGAYEQYF
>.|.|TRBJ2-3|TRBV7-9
TGTGCCAGCAGCCAACAAGGAGATGGAAAAGATACGCAGTATTTT
CASSQQGDGKDTQYF
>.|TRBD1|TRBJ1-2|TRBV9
TGTGCCAGCAGCGTCATGGACAGGGTAGATGGCTACACCTTC
CASSVMDRVDGYTF
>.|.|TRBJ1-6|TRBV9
TGTGCCAGCAGCGGTGGACAAGTCCGTAATTCACCCCTCCACTTT
CASSGGQVRNSPLHF
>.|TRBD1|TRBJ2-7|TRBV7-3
TGTGCCAGCAGCGTGGGACAGGGGTCCTACGAGCAGTACTTC
CASSVGQGSYEQYF
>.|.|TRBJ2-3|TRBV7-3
TGTGCCAGCAGCTTACAGGGGCGGGTGGCAGATACGCAGTATTTT
CASSLQGRVADTQYF
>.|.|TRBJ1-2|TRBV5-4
TGTGCCAGCAGCTCGGGGGTCGAGAGAGGCTACACCTTC
CASSSGVERGYTF
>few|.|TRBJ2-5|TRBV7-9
TGTGCCAGCAGCTTGGGCCAGGGCGAAGAGACCCAGTACTTC
CASSLGQGEETQYF
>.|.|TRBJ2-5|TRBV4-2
TGTGCCAGCAGCCAAGATTTCCCAGCGGAAGGGGAGACCCAGTACTTC
CASSQDFPAEGETQYF
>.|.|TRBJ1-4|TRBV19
TGTGCCAGCGCGGGACGGACCTTGAATGAAAAACTGTTTTTT
CASAGRTLNEKLFF
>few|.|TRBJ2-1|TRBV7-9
TGTGCCAGCAGCCCTCAAAGTGCGGGCCTATACAATGAGCAGTTCTTC
CASSPQSAGLYNEQFF
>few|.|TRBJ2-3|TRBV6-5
TGTGCCAGCAGTTACTCGAGGCGGGAAACAGATACGCAGTATTTT
CASSYSRRETDTQYF
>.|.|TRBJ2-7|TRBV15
TGTGCCACCAGCTCGGGTTCTACGGAGCAGTACTTC
CATSSGSTEQYF
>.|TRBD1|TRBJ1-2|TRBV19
TGTGCCAGTAGTATAGTGGACGGACAGGCGAGAACCTATGGCTACACCTTC
CASSIVDGQARTYGYTF
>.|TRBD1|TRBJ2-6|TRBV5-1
TGCGCCAGCAGCAGCGCCGGGACAGGGGGCGAATCTGGGGCCAACGTCCTGACTTTC
CASSSAGTGGESGANVLTF
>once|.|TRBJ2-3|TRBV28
TGTGCCAGCAGTTTGTTGGGCAGCAATACGCAGTATTTT
CASSLLGSNTQYF
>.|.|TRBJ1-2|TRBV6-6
TGTGCCAGCCGTAGATTGGGACTCTTGGACTATGGCTACACCTTC
CASRRLGLLDYGYTF
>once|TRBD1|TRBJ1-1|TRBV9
TGTGCCAGCAGCGTAGGGGACAGGGGGGCCATGAACACTGAAGCTTTCTTT
CASSVGDRGAMNTEAFF
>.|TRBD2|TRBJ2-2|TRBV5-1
TGCGCCAGCAAACTAGCGGGCACCGGGGAGCTGTTTTTT
CASKLAGTGELFF
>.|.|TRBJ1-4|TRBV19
TGTGCCAGTACCAATTCGGGGGGCTATAATGAAAAACTGTTTTTT
CASTNSGGYNEKLFF
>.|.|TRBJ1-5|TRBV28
TGTGCCAGCCAGCGGCGGAATCAGCCCCAGCATTTT
CASQRRNQPQHF
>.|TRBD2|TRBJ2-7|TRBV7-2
TGTGCCAGCAGCTCTCTAGCGGGAGCCTACGAGCAGTACTTC
CASSSLAGAYEQYF
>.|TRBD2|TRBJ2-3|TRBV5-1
TGCGCCAGCAGCCAGCGGGAGTTGACAGATACGCAGTATTTT
CASSQRELTDTQYF
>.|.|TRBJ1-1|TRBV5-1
TGCGCCAGCAGCTTGGCGGGACAGAACACTGAAGCTTTCTTT
CASSLAGQNTEAFF
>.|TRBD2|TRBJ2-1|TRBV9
TGTGCCAGCAGCGCACCGGGACTAGCGGGAAAAGGAGAGCAGTTCTTC
CASSAPGLAGKGEQFF
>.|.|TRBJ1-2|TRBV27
TGTGCCAGCAGTTTATCGGGCGAAGGCTACACCTTC
CASSLSGEGYTF